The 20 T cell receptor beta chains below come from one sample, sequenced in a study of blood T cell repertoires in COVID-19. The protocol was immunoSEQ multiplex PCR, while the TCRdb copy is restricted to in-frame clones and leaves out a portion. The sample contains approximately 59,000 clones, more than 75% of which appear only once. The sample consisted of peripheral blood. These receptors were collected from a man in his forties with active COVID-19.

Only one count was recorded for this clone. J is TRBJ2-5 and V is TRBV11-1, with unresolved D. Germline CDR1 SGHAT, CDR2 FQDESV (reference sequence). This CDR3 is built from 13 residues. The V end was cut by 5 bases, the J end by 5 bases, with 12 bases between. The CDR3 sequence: CASSLRRQETQYF. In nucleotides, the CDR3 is TGTGCCAGCAGCCTCAGGCGCCAGGAGACCCAGTACTTC.

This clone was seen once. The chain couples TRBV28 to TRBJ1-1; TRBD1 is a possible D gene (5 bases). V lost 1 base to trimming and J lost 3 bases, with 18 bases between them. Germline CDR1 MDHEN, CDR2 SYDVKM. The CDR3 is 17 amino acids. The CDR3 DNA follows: TGTGCCAGCAGTTTATCATCAGAAGGGGTGGCGGACACTGAAGCTTTCTTT. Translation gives CASSLSSEGVADTEAFF.

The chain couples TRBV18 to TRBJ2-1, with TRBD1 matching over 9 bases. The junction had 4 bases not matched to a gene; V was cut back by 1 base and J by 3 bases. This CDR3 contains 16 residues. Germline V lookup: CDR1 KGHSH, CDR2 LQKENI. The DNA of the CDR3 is TGTGCCAGCTCACCACTGGGACAGGGAGTCTACAATGAGCAGTTCTTC. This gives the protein CASSPLGQGVYNEQFF.

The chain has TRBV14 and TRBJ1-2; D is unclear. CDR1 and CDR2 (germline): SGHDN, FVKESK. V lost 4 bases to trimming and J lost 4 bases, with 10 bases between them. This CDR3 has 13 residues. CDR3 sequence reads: CASSPEGGYGYTF. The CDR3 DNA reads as TGTGCCAGCAGCCCCGAGGGAGGCTATGGCTACACCTTC.

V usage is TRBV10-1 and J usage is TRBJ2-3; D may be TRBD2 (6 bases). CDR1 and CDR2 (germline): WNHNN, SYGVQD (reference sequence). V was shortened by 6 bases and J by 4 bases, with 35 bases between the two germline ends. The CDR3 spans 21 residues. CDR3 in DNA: TGCGCCAGCAGACGCCCTCTCAGCGGGCCCCCGTCAGAGTTTCACCCAGATACGCAGTATTTT. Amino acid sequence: CASRRPLSGPPSEFHPDTQYF.

DNA of the CDR3: TGTGCCAGCAGCACCTTAGCGGGAATCAACAATGAGCAGTTCTTC. Translation gives CASSTLAGINNEQFF. The chain carries TRBV6-5 and TRBJ2-1; TRBD2 agrees at 8 bases. Unmatched junction bases numbered 9, after V lost 6 bases and J lost 5 bases. The CDR3 runs 15 residues. Looked up from germline, CDR1 is MNHEY and CDR2 is SVGAGI.

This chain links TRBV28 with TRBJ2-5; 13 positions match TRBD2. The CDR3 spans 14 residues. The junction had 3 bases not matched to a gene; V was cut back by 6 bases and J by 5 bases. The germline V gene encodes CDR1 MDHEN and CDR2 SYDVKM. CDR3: CASRTSGRGETQYF. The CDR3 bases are TGTGCCAGCAGAACTAGCGGGAGGGGGGAGACCCAGTACTTC. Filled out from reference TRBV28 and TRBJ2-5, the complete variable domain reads DVKVTQSSRYLVKRTGEKVFLECVQDMDHENMFWYRQDPGLGLRLIYFSYDVKMKEKGDIPEGYSVSREKKERFSLILESASTNQTSMYLCASRTSGRGETQYFGPGTRLLVL.

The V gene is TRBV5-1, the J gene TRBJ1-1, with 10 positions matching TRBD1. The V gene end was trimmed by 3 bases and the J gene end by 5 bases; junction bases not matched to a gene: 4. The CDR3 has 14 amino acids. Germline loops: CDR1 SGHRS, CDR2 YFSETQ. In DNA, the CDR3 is TGCGCCAGCAGCTCAGACAGGGGGCAAACTGAAGCTTTCTTT. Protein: CASSSDRGQTEAFF.

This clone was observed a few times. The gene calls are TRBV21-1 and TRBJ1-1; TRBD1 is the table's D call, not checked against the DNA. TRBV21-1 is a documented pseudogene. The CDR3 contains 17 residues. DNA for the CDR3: TGTGCCAGCAGCGCTTCCTCCGGGACAGGGGCGGGAACTGAAGCTTTCTTT. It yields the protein CASSASSGTGAGTEAFF.

The CDR3 coding sequence is TGTGCCACCAGCGGAACCGGGACAGGGGCCTTTCAGCCCCAGCATTTT. It encodes CATSGTGTGAFQPQHF. The chain has TRBV15 and TRBJ1-5; TRBD1 matches at 10 bases. Germline-derived CDR1 and CDR2 are LNHNV and YYDKDF (reference sequence). The CDR3 totals 16 residues. The V segment lost 5 bases and the J segment 6 bases; nucleotides outside the gene matches: 10.

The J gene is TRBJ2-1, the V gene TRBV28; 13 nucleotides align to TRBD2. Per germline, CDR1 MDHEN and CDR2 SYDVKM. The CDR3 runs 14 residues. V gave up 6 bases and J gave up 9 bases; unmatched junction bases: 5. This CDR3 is CASRSGLAGVEQFF. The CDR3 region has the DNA TGTGCCAGCAGGTCCGGACTAGCGGGAGTTGAGCAGTTCTTC.

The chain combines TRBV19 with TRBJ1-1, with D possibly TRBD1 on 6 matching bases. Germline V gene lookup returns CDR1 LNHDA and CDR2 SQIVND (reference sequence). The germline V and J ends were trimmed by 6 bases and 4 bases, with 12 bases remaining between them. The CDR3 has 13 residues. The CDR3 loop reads CASRRGRATEAFF. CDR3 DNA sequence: TGTGCCAGTAGGAGGGGGAGGGCCACTGAAGCTTTCTTT.

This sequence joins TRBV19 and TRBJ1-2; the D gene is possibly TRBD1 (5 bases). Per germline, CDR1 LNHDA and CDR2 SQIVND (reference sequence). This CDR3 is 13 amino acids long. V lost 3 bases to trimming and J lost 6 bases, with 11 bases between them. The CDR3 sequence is CASSMQGRDGYTF. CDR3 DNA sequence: TGTGCCAGTAGTATGCAGGGAAGGGATGGCTACACCTTC. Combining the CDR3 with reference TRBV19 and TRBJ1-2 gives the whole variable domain DGGITQSPKYLFRKEGQNVTLSCEQNLNHDAMYWYRQDPGQGLRLIYYSQIVNDFQKGDIAEGYSVSREKKESFPLTVTSAQKNPTAFYLCASSMQGRDGYTFGSGTRLTVV.

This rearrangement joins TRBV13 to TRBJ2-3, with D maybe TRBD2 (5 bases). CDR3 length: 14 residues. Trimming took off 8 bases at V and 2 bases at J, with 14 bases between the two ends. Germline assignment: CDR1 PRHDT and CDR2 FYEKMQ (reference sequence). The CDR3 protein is CASARAESTDTQYF. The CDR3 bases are TGTGCCAGCGCCCGAGCGGAATCCACAGATACGCAGTATTTT.

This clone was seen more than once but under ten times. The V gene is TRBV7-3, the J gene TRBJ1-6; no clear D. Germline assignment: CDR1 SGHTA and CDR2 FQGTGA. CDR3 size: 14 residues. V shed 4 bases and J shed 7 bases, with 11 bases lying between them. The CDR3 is CASSSTPGNSPLHF. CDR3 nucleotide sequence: TGTGCCAGCAGCTCTACCCCCGGGAATTCACCCCTCCACTTT.

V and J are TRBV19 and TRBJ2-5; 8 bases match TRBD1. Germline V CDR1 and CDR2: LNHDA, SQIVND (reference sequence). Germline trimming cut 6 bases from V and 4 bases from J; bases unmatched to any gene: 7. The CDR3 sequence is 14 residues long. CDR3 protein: CASSGQGLLETQYF. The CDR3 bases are TGTGCCAGTAGCGGACAGGGTCTTCTAGAGACCCAGTACTTC.

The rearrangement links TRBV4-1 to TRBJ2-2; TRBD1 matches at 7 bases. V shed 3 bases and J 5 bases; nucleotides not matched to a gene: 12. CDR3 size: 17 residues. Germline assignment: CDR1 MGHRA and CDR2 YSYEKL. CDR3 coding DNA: TGCGCCAGCAGCCACAAACGAGGGGGACAGAGTACCGGGGAGCTGTTTTTT. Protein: CASSHKRGGQSTGELFF.

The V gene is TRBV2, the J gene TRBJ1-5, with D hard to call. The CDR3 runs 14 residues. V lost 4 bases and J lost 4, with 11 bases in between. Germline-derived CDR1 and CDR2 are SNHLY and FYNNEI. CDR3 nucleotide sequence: TGTGCCAGCAGTGGAGGGCTCCCAAATCAGCCCCAGCATTTT. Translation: CASSGGLPNQPQHF. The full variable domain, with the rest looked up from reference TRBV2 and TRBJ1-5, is EPEVTQTPSHQVTQMGQEVILRCVPISNHLYFYWYRQILGQKVEFLVSFYNNEISEKSEIFDDQFSVERPDGSNFTLKIRSTKLEDSAMYFCASSGGLPNQPQHFGDGTRLSIL.

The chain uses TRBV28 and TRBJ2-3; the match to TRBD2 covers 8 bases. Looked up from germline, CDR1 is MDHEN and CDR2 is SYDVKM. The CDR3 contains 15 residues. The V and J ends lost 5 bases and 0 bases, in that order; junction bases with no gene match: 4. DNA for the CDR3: TGTGCCAGCAGTCGTAGCGGGATTAGCACAGATACGCAGTATTTT. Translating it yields CASSRSGISTDTQYF.

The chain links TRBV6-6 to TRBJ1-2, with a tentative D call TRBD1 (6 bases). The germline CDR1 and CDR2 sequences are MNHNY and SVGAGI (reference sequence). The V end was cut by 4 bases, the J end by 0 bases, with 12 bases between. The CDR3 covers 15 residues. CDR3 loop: CASSSGTPTNYGYTF. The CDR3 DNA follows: TGTGCCAGCAGTTCCGGGACACCAACTAACTATGGCTACACCTTC.